This T cell receptor beta chain stems from a study of cytomegalovirus exposure and HLA in healthy donors. Study in general: The Caucasian-associated ancestry cluster contained about four fifths of the 300 to 450 genotyped donors. Whole-study findings and limits: It was shown in a later analysis that HLA-associated TCR beta chains were more clonally expanded than other, equally common chains.

CDR3 length: 14 residues. Germline values: CDR1 MNHEY, CDR2 SVGAGI. The V end was cut by 6 bases, the J end by 1 base, with 12 bases between. The study ran its PCR with 60 Vbeta and 13 Jbeta primers. TCRdb's copy holds only in-frame clones and misses some; the assay was immunoSEQ multiplex PCR. The sample holds 95,000 to 110,000 clones, under 80% seen once. A word on this clone: Its antigen is not known.

This receptor was taken from a woman between 40 and 50 years old in good health and CMV-seropositive. Material for sequencing was PBMCs. The rearrangement uses TRBV6-5 and TRBJ1-1, with D hard to call. The CDR3, as DNA: TGTGCCAGCAGCCCCGCACACAAGAACACTGAAGCTTTCTTT. Translation: CASSPAHKNTEAFF.